Following are 30 T cell receptor beta chains from one sample sequenced in a study of response to subunit inactivated influenza vaccine. MiXCR, run by TCRdb on the RT-PCR reads, gives a single entry per CDR3 protein. In the table there are 500,000 to 600,000 distinct CDR3 sequences, 11% to 15% of which are singletons. Sequenced here: PBMCs from blood, sampled 11 to 12 days after vaccination. All receptors come from a man aged 50 or older who received an inactivated influenza vaccine.

This clonotype was seen more than once but under ten times. CDR3 amino acids: CASSFLRGNEKLFF. As DNA, the CDR3 is TGTGCCAGCAGTTTCTTGCGGGGTAATGAAAAACTGTTTTTT. The gene calls are TRBV27 and TRBJ1-4, with no clear D. The V end was cut by 3 bases, the J end by 4 bases, with 9 bases between. Germline V gene data show CDR1 as MNHEY and CDR2 as SMNVEV (reference sequence). This CDR3 is 14 amino acids long. The full variable domain, rest sourced from reference TRBV27 and TRBJ1-4, is EAQVTQNPRYLITVTGKKLTVTCSQNMNHEYMSWYRQDPGLGLRQIYYSMNVEVTDKGDVPEGYKVSRKEKRNFPLILESPSPNQTSLYFCASSFLRGNEKLFFGSGTQLSVL.

This clonotype has a count of ten or more. The chain couples TRBV7-2 to TRBJ2-1; no clear D gene. Germline assignment: CDR1 SGHTA and CDR2 FQGNSA. This CDR3 region has 16 residues. Trimming stripped 4 bases from V and 1 base from J, with 14 bases between. CDR3 sequence: CASSSYPVGSYNEQFF. The CDR3 DNA reads as TGTGCCAGCAGCTCCTATCCTGTTGGTTCCTACAATGAGCAGTTCTTC. Based on the CDR3 plus reference TRBV7-2 and TRBJ2-1, the full variable domain is GAGVSQSPSNKVTEKGKDVELRCDPISGHTALYWYRQSLGQGLEFLIYFQGNSAPDKSGLPSDRFSAERTGGSVSTLTIQRTQQEDSAVYLCASSSYPVGSYNEQFFGPGTRLTVL.

This clonotype was found a few times. The genes are TRBV7-8 and TRBJ1-1, with D unresolved. Germline V gene data show CDR1 as SGHVS and CDR2 as FQNEAQ. V lost 0 bases and J lost 1, with 9 bases in between. The CDR3 is 15 amino acids. The CDR3 is CASSLAEGTNTEAFF. CDR3 sequence (DNA): TGTGCCAGCAGCTTAGCGGAGGGTACGAACACTGAAGCTTTCTTT.

This chain joins TRBV7-2 and TRBJ2-1, with a possible D match to TRBD1 (6 bases). Germline CDR1 and CDR2: SGHTA and FQGNSA. V was shortened by 1 base and J by 15 bases, with 16 bases between the two germline ends. The CDR3 has 13 amino acids. The CDR3 coding sequence is TGTGCCAGCAGCTTAGGGGTCAGGGGTGGGTGGTTCTTC. It yields the protein CASSLGVRGGWFF. The whole variable domain, filled in from reference TRBV7-2 and TRBJ2-1, reads GAGVSQSPSNKVTEKGKDVELRCDPISGHTALYWYRQSLGQGLEFLIYFQGNSAPDKSGLPSDRFSAERTGGSVSTLTIQRTQQEDSAVYLCASSLGVRGGWFFGPGTRLTVL.

This clonotype was observed a few times. This chain joins TRBV7-3 and TRBJ2-3; TRBD2 aligns across 7 bases. Losses at the gene ends were 5 bases for V and 3 bases for J; bases not matched to a gene: 8. CDR1 and CDR2 (germline): SGHTA, FQGTGA. The CDR3 runs to 15 residues. CDR3 residues: CASSQGAGATDTQYF. CDR3 nucleotide sequence: TGTGCCAGCAGCCAAGGGGCGGGAGCGACAGATACGCAGTATTTT.

This clonotype was counted only a few times. The V call is TRBV4-1, the J call TRBJ1-1; possible D gene TRBD1, 5 bases. CDR3 size: 14 residues. Per the germline V gene, CDR1 is MGHRA and CDR2 is YSYEKL. The V end was cut by 4 bases, the J end by 11 bases, with 20 bases between. Here the CDR3 reads CASSLQGARAVAFF. CDR3 nucleotides: TGCGCCAGCAGCCTCCAAGGGGCCCGAGCGGTGGCTTTCTTT.

There are a few counts of this clonotype. The DNA of the CDR3 is TGTGCCAGCAGCCTAGGGACTAGCGGGTGGCCCACAGATACGCAGTATTTT. Residues: CASSLGTSGWPTDTQYF. The rearrangement uses TRBV7-3 and TRBJ2-3; 12 bases line up with TRBD2. V shed 5 bases, J shed 2 bases, and the junction held 8 bases outside the gene matches. This CDR3 spans 17 amino acids. Germline V CDR1 and CDR2: SGHTA, FQGTGA.

The chain combines TRBV4-2 with TRBJ2-1, with D perhaps TRBD2 (6 bases). Germline V CDR1 and CDR2: LGHNA, YNFKEQ. The CDR3 extends over 15 amino acids. V was shortened by 1 base and J by 9 bases, with 16 bases between the two germline ends. The CDR3 region has the DNA TGTGCCAGCAGCCAAGCAACTGGGAGGTTGGGTGAGCAGTTCTTC. Translating it yields CASSQATGRLGEQFF.

V and J are TRBV20-1 and TRBJ1-4; perhaps TRBD1 as D (5 bases). CDR1 and CDR2 (germline): DFQATT, SNEGSKA (reference sequence). The CDR3 consists of 14 residues. Trimming removed 0 bases from V and 5 bases from J, with 10 bases in between. CDR3 sequence: CSARDLRENEKLFF. Written as DNA, the CDR3 is TGCAGTGCTAGAGACCTCAGGGAGAATGAAAAACTGTTTTTT.

The chain recombines TRBV20-1 with TRBJ2-5, with 10 bases identical to TRBD1. CDR1 and CDR2 (germline): DFQATT, SNEGSKA (reference sequence). Unmatched junction bases numbered 8, after V lost 1 base and J lost 6 bases. The CDR3 extends over 15 amino acids. CDR3 nucleotides: TGCAGTGCTAGAGCCGGGACAGGGGATTCCCAGACCCAGTACTTC. Translating gives CSARAGTGDSQTQYF.

The chain is built from TRBV30 and TRBJ2-3, with 8 bases identical to TRBD1. There are 13 residues in the CDR3. V lost 5 bases to trimming and J lost 1 base; unmatched junction nucleotides: 2. Germline loops: CDR1 GTSNPN, CDR2 SVGIG (reference sequence). The DNA for the CDR3 is TGTGCCTGGTCCAGGGGGCGCACAGATACGCAGTATTTT. This gives the protein CAWSRGRTDTQYF.

This clonotype was counted ten times or more. The V and J genes are TRBV7-8 and TRBJ2-2; TRBD1 is a possible D gene (5 bases). V dropped 5 bases and J dropped 0 bases, with 19 bases sitting between them. The CDR3 length is 18 residues. Germline assignment: CDR1 SGHVS and CDR2 FQNEAQ. Here the CDR3 reads CASSPKRGTPTNTGELFF. CDR3 sequence (DNA): TGTGCCAGCAGCCCAAAAAGGGGAACCCCTACGAACACCGGGGAGCTGTTTTTT.

This chain connects TRBV3-1 to TRBJ1-2; D remains unclear. The CDR3 consists of 15 residues. Trimming shortened V by 0 bases and J by 5 bases, and 13 bases separated the two germline ends. Germline-derived CDR1 and CDR2 are LGHDT and YNNKEL (reference sequence). The CDR3 here is CASSQEARTVYGYTF. The CDR3 bases are TGTGCCAGCAGCCAAGAAGCTAGGACGGTGTATGGCTACACCTTC. Full variable domain (missing parts from reference TRBV3-1 and TRBJ1-2): DTAVSQTPKYLVTQMGNDKSIKCEQNLGHDTMYWYKQDSKKFLKIMFSYNNKELIINETVPNRFSPKSPDKAHLNLHINSLELGDSAVYFCASSQEARTVYGYTFGSGTRLTVV.

This clonotype was found a few times. The chain recombines TRBV7-9 with TRBJ2-7; D gene uncertain. Trimming took 5 bases from V and 4 from J, leaving 21 bases between them. Germline V lookup: CDR1 SEHNR, CDR2 FQNEAQ (reference sequence). This CDR3 has 16 amino acids. The CDR3 here is CASSPNPRGKLYEQYF. For the CDR3, the DNA is TGTGCCAGCAGCCCCAATCCGCGCGGAAAATTGTACGAGCAGTACTTC.

This clonotype was seen only a few times. The DNA for the CDR3 is TGTGCCACCAGCAGAATCCCCGGTGACACCATATATTTT. Residues: CATSRIPGDTIYF. The V call is TRBV15, the J call TRBJ1-3; D not resolved. V was shortened by 2 bases and J by 8 bases, with 10 bases between the two germline ends. Per germline, CDR1 LNHNV and CDR2 YYDKDF (reference sequence). The CDR3 sequence is 13 residues long. Full variable domain (missing parts from reference TRBV15 and TRBJ1-3): DAMVIQNPRYQVTQFGKPVTLSCSQTLNHNVMYWYQQKSSQAPKLLFHYYDKDFNNEADTPDNFQSRRPNTSFCFLDIRSPGLGDTAMYLCATSRIPGDTIYFGEGSWLTVV.

This clonotype was recorded a few times. This rearrangement joins TRBV20-1 to TRBJ1-2; the match to TRBD1 covers 9 bases. Trimming at V came to 6 bases and at J to 0 bases, leaving 5 bases not matched to a gene. The germline CDR1 and CDR2 sequences are DFQATT and SNEGSKA (reference sequence). The CDR3 loop spans 14 amino acids. Here the CDR3 DNA reads TGCAGTGCGGAGCGGACAGGGGCTAACTATGGCTACACCTTC. Translating gives CSAERTGANYGYTF.

V usage is TRBV20-1 and J usage is TRBJ2-1; the D gene is possibly TRBD1 (6 bases). Per germline, CDR1 DFQATT and CDR2 SNEGSKA (reference sequence). This CDR3 region has 14 residues. V shed 5 bases and J shed 10 bases, with 21 bases lying between them. The CDR3 coding sequence is TGCAGTGCTCCATACCCGGGCCTCACAGGGGAGCAGTTCTTC. Amino acids: CSAPYPGLTGEQFF.

V and J are TRBV6-5 and TRBJ2-7, with TRBD1 matching over 7 bases. The CDR3 consists of 14 residues. Germline loops: CDR1 MNHEY, CDR2 SVGAGI. V was clipped by 3 bases and J by 3 bases; unmatched bases: 5. The CDR3, as DNA: TGTGCCAGCAGTTATACGGGACAGAACTACGAGCAGTACTTC. This encodes CASSYTGQNYEQYF.

This chain joins TRBV2 and TRBJ2-2; D perhaps matches TRBD2 (6 bases). V lost 8 bases and J lost 3, with 7 bases in between. Germline V gives CDR1 SNHLY, CDR2 FYNNEI. This CDR3 has 12 residues. CDR3 in amino acids: CASGDYTGELFF. The CDR3 DNA reads TGTGCCAGCGGGGACTACACCGGGGAGCTGTTTTTT.

The chain has TRBV14 and TRBJ2-1; possible D gene TRBD2, 5 bases. This CDR3 is 14 amino acids long. V lost 2 bases, J lost 3 bases, and 8 bases lay in between. Germline CDR1 SGHDN, CDR2 FVKESK. The CDR3 sequence is CASSQKRIYNEQFF. In DNA form, the CDR3 reads TGTGCCAGCAGCCAAAAGCGGATCTACAATGAGCAGTTCTTC.

V is TRBV24-1 and J is TRBJ2-1; D is possibly TRBD2 (6 bases). CDR1 is KGHDR, CDR2 SFDVKD, per germline. The V gene lost 6 bases and the J gene lost 0 bases, with 11 bases spanning the gap. The CDR3 contains 15 residues. The CDR3 loop is CATSPDGSSYNEQFF. CDR3 nucleotide sequence: TGTGCCACCAGTCCTGACGGGAGCTCCTACAATGAGCAGTTCTTC.

The sample holds a few counts of this clonotype. This chain connects TRBV5-1 to TRBJ2-5; no definite D call. Germline V lookup: CDR1 SGHRS, CDR2 YFSETQ. The V end lost 2 bases, the J end lost 1 base, and 18 bases lay between the germline ends. The CDR3 consists of 17 residues. The CDR3 region has the DNA TGCGCCAGCAGCTTAGGCGTTGTGGCGGATAGCCAAGAGACCCAGTACTTC. Protein product: CASSLGVVADSQETQYF. Full variable domain (rest looked up from reference TRBV5-1 and TRBJ2-5): KAGVTQTPRYLIKTRGQQVTLSCSPISGHRSVSWYQQTPGQGLQFLFEYFSETQRNKGNFPGRFSGRQFSNSRSEMNVSTLELGDSALYLCASSLGVVADSQETQYFGPGTRLLVL.

This clonotype has a handful of counts. The J gene is TRBJ2-7, the V gene TRBV29-1, with 9 bases lining up with TRBD2. CDR1 and CDR2 from the germline V gene are SQVTM and ANQGSEA. The junction had 6 bases not matched to a gene; V was cut back by 2 bases and J by 4 bases. CDR3 length: 14 residues. The CDR3 protein is CSVELSGSGYEQYF. Written as DNA, the CDR3 is TGCAGCGTTGAACTTAGCGGGAGTGGGTACGAGCAGTACTTC.

This clonotype has only a few counts. The rearrangement uses TRBV5-5 and TRBJ2-2, with D unclear. The CDR3 covers 15 residues. The germline CDR1 and CDR2 sequences are SGHKS and YYEKEE (reference sequence). V dropped 2 bases and J dropped 1 base, with 9 bases sitting between them. The CDR3 nucleotides are TGTGCCAGCAGCTTTACCAGGATGAACACCGGGGAGCTGTTTTTT. It codes for CASSFTRMNTGELFF.

The chain links TRBV20-1 to TRBJ2-1; maybe TRBD1 (6 bases). V dropped 1 base and J dropped 6 bases, with 13 bases sitting between them. The CDR3 is 14 residues long. Germline-derived CDR1 and CDR2 are DFQATT and SNEGSKA (reference sequence). CDR3 DNA: TGCAGTGCTAGAGCTGGGGGCAAAGGCAATGAGCAGTTCTTC. It is translated as CSARAGGKGNEQFF.

The rearrangement links TRBV24-1 to TRBJ2-5; 9 bases agree with TRBD1. The CDR3 spans 16 residues. V shed 0 bases, J shed 5 bases, and the junction held 6 bases outside the gene matches. The V gene's germline CDR1 is KGHDR and CDR2 SFDVKD. CDR3 nucleotide sequence: TGTGCCACCAGTGATTTGACCGGGACAGGGTCGGAGACCCAGTACTTC. It yields the protein CATSDLTGTGSETQYF.

The V and J genes are TRBV6-5 and TRBJ2-2; 8 bases fit TRBD2. The CDR3 sequence is 16 residues long. Germline assignment: CDR1 MNHEY and CDR2 SVGAGI. The ends lost 0 bases at V and 5 bases at J; junction bases unmatched: 5. CDR3 DNA sequence: TGTGCCAGCAGTTACTCGGGCGGGGGGCGAACCGGGGAGCTGTTTTTT. This translates into CASSYSGGGRTGELFF.

This clonotype was observed a handful of times. The V gene is TRBV6-2 or TRBV6-3, the J gene TRBJ1-5, with D maybe TRBD1 (5 bases). The CDR3 sequence is 14 residues long. Between the trimmed V and J ends, which lost 6 bases and 3 bases, there was a span of 12 bases. Germline V CDR1 and CDR2: MNHEY, SVGEGT. The CDR3: CASSRDGFNQPQHF. The CDR3 coding sequence is TGTGCCAGCAGCCGGGACGGTTTCAATCAGCCCCAGCATTTT.

The chain carries TRBV24-1 and TRBJ1-4; unclear D gene. V lost 5 bases to trimming and J lost 7 bases, with 19 bases between them. The CDR3 runs to 16 residues. Germline loops: CDR1 KGHDR, CDR2 SFDVKD. CDR3 amino acids: CATSAWVPPVGEKLFF. The DNA of the CDR3 is TGTGCCACCAGTGCCTGGGTCCCCCCCGTCGGTGAAAAACTGTTTTTT.

The chain is built from TRBV3-1 and TRBJ1-2; 8 bases map to TRBD1. The V gene end was trimmed by 0 bases and the J gene end by 4 bases; junction bases not matched to a gene: 7. Per germline, CDR1 LGHDT and CDR2 YNNKEL (reference sequence). This CDR3 is built from 16 residues. CDR3 amino acids: CASSQDSGGLRYGYTF. CDR3 coding DNA: TGTGCCAGCAGCCAAGATTCAGGGGGCCTTCGCTATGGCTACACCTTC.